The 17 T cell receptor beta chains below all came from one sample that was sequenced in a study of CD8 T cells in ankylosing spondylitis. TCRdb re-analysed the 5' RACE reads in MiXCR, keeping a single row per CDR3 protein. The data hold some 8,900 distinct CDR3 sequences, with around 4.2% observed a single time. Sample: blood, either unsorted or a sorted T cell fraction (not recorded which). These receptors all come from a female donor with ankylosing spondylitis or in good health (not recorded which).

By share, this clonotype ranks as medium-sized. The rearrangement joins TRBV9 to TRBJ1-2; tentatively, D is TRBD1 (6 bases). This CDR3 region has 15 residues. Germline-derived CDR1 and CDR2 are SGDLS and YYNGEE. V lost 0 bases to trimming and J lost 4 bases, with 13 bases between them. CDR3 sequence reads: CASSVDGQRFYGYTF. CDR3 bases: TGTGCCAGCAGCGTAGACGGACAGCGATTCTATGGCTACACCTTC. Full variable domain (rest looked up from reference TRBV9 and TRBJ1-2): DSGVTQTPKHLITATGQRVTLRCSPRSGDLSVYWYQQSLDQGLQFLIQYYNGEERAKGNILERFSAQQFPDLHSELNLSSLELGDSALYFCASSVDGQRFYGYTFGSGTRLTVV.

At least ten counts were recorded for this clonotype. The CDR3 DNA sequence: TGTGCCAGCAGCGCCAGCCGCGACAATGAGCAGTTCTTC. This gives the protein CASSASRDNEQFF. This chain connects TRBV9 to TRBJ2-1, with D unresolved. CDR1 and CDR2 (germline): SGDLS, YYNGEE. The V end lost 3 bases, the J end lost 5 bases, and 9 bases lay between the germline ends. CDR3 size: 13 residues.

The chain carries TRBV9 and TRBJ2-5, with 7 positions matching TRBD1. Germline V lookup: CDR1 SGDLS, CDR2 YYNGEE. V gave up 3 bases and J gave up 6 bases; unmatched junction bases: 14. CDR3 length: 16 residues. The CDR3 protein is CASSDPGTELGQTQYF. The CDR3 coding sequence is TGTGCCAGCAGCGACCCCGGGACAGAGCTCGGACAGACCCAGTACTTC.

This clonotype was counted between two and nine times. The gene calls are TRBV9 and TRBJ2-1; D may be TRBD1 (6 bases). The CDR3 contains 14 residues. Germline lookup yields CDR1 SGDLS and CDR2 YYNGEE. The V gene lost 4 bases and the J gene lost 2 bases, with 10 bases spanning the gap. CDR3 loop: CASSPRTAYNEQFF. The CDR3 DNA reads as TGTGCCAGCAGCCCCCGGACAGCCTACAATGAGCAGTTCTTC. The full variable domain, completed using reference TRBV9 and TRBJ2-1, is DSGVTQTPKHLITATGQRVTLRCSPRSGDLSVYWYQQSLDQGLQFLIQYYNGEERAKGNILERFSAQQFPDLHSELNLSSLELGDSALYFCASSPRTAYNEQFFGPGTRLTVL.

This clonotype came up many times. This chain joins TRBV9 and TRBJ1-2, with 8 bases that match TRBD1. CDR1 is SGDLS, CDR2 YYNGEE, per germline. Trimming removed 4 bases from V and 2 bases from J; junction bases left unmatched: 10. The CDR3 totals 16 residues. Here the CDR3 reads CASSTRQGIGNYGYTF. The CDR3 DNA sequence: TGTGCCAGCAGCACCCGACAGGGGATAGGAAACTATGGCTACACCTTC.

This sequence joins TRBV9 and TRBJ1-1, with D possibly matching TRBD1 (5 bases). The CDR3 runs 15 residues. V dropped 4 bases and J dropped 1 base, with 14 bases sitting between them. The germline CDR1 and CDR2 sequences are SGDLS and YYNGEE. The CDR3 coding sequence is TGTGCCAGCAGCCCACAACAGGCCTCGAACACTGAAGCTTTCTTT. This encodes CASSPQQASNTEAFF.

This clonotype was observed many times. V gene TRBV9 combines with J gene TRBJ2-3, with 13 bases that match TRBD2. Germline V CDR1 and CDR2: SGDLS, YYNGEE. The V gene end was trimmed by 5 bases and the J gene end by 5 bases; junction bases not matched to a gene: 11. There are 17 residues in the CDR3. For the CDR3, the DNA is TGTGCCAGCAGTGCATCGACTAGCGGGGGGCTCGGAGATACGCAGTATTTT. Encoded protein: CASSASTSGGLGDTQYF. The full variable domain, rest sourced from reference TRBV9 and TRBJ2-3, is DSGVTQTPKHLITATGQRVTLRCSPRSGDLSVYWYQQSLDQGLQFLIQYYNGEERAKGNILERFSAQQFPDLHSELNLSSLELGDSALYFCASSASTSGGLGDTQYFGPGTRLTVL.

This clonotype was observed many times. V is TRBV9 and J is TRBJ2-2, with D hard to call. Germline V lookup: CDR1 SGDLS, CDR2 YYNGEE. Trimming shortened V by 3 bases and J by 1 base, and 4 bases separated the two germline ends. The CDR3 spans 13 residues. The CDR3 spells CASSGGNTGELFF. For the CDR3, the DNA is TGTGCCAGCAGCGGCGGGAACACCGGGGAGCTGTTTTTT.

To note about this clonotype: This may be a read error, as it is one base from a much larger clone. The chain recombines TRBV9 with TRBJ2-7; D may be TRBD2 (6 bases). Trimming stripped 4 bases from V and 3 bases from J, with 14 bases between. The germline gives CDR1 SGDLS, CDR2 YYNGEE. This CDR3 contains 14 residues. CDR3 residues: CASSLGRGGYEQYF. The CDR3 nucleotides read TGTGCCAGCAGCCTCGGCCGGGGAGGCTACGAGCAGTACTTC.

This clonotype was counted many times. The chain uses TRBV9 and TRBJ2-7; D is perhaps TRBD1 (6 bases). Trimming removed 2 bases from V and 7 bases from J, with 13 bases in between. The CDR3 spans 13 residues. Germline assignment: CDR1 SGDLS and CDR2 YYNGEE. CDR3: CASSVTDSREQYF. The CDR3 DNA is TGTGCCAGCAGCGTTACGGACAGTCGGGAGCAGTACTTC.

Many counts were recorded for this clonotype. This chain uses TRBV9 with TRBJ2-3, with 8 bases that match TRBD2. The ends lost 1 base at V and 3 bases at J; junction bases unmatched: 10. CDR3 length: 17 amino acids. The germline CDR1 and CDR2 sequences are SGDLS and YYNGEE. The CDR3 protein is CASSVPTLAEATDTQYF. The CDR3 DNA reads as TGTGCCAGCAGCGTACCTACACTAGCGGAAGCGACAGATACGCAGTATTTT. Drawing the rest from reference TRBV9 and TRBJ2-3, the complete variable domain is DSGVTQTPKHLITATGQRVTLRCSPRSGDLSVYWYQQSLDQGLQFLIQYYNGEERAKGNILERFSAQQFPDLHSELNLSSLELGDSALYFCASSVPTLAEATDTQYFGPGTRLTVL.

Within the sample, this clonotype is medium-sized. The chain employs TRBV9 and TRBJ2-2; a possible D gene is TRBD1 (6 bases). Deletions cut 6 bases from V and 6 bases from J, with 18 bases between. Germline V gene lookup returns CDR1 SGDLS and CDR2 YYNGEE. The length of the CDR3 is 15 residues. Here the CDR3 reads CASNPRDTGPGELFF. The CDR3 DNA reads TGTGCCAGCAACCCTAGGGACACAGGGCCCGGGGAGCTGTTTTTT.

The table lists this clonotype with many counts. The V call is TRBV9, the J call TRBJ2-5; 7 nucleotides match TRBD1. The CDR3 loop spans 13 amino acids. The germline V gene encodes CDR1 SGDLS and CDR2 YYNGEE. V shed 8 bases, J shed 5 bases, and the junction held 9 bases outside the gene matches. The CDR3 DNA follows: TGTGCCAGTAACAGGGGTTTTGGGGAGACCCAGTACTTC. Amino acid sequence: CASNRGFGETQYF.

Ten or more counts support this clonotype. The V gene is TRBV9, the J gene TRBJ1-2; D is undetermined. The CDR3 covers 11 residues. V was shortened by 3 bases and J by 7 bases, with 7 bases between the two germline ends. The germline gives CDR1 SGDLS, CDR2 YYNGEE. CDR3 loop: CASSAALGYTF. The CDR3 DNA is TGTGCCAGCAGCGCCGCCCTTGGCTACACCTTC.

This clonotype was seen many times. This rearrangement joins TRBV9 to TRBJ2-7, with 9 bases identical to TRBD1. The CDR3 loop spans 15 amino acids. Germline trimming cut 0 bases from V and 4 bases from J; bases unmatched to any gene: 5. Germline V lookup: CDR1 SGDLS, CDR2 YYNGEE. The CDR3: CASSVGGTGPYEQYF. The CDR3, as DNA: TGTGCCAGCAGCGTAGGAGGGACAGGGCCTTACGAGCAGTACTTC. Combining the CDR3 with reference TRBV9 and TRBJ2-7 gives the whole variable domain DSGVTQTPKHLITATGQRVTLRCSPRSGDLSVYWYQQSLDQGLQFLIQYYNGEERAKGNILERFSAQQFPDLHSELNLSSLELGDSALYFCASSVGGTGPYEQYFGPGTRLTVT.

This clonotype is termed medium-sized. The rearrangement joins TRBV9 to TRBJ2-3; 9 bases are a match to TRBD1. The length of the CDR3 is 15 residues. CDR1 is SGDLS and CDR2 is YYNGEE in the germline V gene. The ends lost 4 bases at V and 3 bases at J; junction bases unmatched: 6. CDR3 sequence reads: CASSKGTGKTDTQYF. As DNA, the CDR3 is TGTGCCAGCAGCAAAGGGACAGGGAAGACAGATACGCAGTATTTT.

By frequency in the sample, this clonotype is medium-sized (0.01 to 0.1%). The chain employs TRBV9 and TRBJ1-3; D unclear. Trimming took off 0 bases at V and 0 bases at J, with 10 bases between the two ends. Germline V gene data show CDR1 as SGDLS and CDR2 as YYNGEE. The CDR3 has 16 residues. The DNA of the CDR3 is TGTGCCAGCAGCGTAGTAGACTCAACCTCTGGAAACACCATATATTTT. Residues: CASSVVDSTSGNTIYF.